The clone carrying this T cell receptor (beta chain) was counted at least ten times. What it binds is not known. Exclusion followed for patients with uncontrolled infection, other autoimmune disease, pregnancy or lactation. The V and J ends lost 5 bases and 2 bases, in that order; junction bases with no gene match: 8. The germline V gene has CDR1 SGHVS and CDR2 FQNEAQ. CDR3 length: 17 amino acids. The data were obtained in a study of T cells in Graves' hyperthyroidism and ophthalmopathy. General study findings and limits: Ophthalmopathy and stable hyperthyroidism were told apart by a 13 V-J model.

Amplification of TCR beta CDR3 regions was performed using RNA transcripts as template. The HTBI primer set served for first-round RT-PCR of the TCR CDR3. MiXCR, run by TCRdb on the multiplex PCR reads, gives a single entry per CDR3 protein. The sample consists of roughly 700,000 distinct CDR3 sequences, about 14% of them appearing once. The TCR was taken from a woman between 18 and 29 years old with Graves' hyperthyroidism. Sample: blood. This chain joins TRBV7-8 and TRBJ2-3; 12 positions match TRBD2. The CDR3 DNA follows: TGTGCCAGCAGCCAGGGGACTAGCGGGTTTTACACAGATACGCAGTATTTT. Translating it yields CASSQGTSGFYTDTQYF. The whole variable domain, filled in from reference TRBV7-8 and TRBJ2-3, reads GAGVSQSPRYKVAKRGQDVALRCDPISGHVSLFWYQQALGQGPEFLTYFQNEAQLDKSGLPSDRFFAERPEGSVSTLKIQRTQQEDSAVYLCASSQGTSGFYTDTQYFGPGTRLTVL.